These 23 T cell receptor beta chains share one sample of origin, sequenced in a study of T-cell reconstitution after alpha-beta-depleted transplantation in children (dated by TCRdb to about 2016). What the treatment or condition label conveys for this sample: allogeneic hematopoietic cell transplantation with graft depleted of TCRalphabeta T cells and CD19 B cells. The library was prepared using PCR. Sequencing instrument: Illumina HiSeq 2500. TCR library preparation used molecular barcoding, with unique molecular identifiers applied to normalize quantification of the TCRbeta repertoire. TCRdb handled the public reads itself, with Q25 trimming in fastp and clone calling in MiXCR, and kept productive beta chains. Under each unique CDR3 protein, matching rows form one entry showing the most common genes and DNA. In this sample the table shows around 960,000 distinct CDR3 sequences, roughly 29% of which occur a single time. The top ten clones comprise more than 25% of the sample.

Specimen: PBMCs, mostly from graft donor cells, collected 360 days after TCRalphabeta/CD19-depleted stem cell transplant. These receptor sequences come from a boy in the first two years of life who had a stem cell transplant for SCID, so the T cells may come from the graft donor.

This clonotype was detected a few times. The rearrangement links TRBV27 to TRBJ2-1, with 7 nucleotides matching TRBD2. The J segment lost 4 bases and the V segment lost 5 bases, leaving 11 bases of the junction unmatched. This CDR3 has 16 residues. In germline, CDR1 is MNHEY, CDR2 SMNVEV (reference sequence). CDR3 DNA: TGTGCCAGCAGTGCAATGAGCGGGGACGCATACAATGAGCAGTTCTTC. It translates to CASSAMSGDAYNEQFF.

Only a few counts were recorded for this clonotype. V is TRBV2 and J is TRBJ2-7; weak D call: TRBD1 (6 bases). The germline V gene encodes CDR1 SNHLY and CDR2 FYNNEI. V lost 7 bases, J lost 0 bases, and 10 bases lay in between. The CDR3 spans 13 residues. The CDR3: CASNRDTSYEQYF. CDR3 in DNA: TGTGCCAGCAACCGGGACACCTCCTACGAGCAGTACTTC.

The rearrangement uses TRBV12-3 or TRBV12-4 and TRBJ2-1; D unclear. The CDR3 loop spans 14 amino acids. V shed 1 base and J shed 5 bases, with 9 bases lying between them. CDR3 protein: CASSLGLVHNEQFF. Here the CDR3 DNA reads TGTGCCAGCAGTTTAGGGCTAGTCCACAATGAGCAGTTCTTC.

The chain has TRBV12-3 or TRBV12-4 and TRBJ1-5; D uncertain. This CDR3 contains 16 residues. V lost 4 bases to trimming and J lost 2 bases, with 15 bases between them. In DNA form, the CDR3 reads TGTGCCAGCAGTTCCCGGACCCCTGGGGGCAATCAGCCCCAGCATTTT. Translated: CASSSRTPGGNQPQHF.

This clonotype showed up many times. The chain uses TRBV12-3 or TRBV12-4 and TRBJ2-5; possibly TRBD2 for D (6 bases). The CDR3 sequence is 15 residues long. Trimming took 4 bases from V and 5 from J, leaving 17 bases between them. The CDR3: CASSYGISGRETQYF. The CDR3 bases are TGTGCCAGCAGTTACGGGATTAGCGGACGGGAGACCCAGTACTTC.

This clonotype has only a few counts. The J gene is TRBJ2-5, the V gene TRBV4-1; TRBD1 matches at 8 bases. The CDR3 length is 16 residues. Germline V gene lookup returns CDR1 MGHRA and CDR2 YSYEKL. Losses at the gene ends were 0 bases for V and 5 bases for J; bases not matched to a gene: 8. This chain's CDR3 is CASSQDRGGQAETQYF. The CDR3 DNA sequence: TGCGCCAGCAGCCAAGATCGTGGGGGACAGGCGGAGACCCAGTACTTC.

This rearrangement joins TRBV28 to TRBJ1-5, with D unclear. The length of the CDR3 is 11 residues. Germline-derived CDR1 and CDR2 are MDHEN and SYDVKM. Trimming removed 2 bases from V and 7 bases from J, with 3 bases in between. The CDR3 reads CASSLRQPQHF. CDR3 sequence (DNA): TGTGCCAGCAGTTTACGGCAGCCCCAGCATTTT.

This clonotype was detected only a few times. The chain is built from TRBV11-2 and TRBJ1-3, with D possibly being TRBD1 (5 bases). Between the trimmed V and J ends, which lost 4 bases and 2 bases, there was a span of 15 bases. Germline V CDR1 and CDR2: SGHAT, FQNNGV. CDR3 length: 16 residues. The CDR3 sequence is CASSWRLPGTGNTIYF. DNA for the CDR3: TGTGCCAGCAGCTGGAGGCTCCCAGGGACTGGAAACACCATATATTTT.

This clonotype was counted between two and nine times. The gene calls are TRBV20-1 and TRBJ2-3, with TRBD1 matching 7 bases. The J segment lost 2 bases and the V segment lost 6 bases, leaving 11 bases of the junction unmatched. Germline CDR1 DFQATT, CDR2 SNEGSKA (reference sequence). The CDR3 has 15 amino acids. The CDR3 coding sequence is TGCAGTGCCCAGACAGGGCCCACTTCCACAGATACGCAGTATTTT. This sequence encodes CSAQTGPTSTDTQYF.

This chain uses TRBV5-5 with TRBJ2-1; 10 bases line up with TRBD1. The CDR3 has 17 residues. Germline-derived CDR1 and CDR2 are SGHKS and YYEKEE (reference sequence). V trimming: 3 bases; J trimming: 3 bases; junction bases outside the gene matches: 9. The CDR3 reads CASSSTGTGVLYNEQFF. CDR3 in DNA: TGTGCCAGCAGCTCAACCGGGACAGGGGTCCTCTACAATGAGCAGTTCTTC.

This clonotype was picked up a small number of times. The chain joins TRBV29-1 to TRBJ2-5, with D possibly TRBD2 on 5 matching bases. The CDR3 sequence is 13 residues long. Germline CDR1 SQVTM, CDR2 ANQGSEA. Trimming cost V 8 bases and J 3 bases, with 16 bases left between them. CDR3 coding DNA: TGCAGCACCCGACGGACTTGGAAAGAGACCCAGTACTTC. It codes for CSTRRTWKETQYF. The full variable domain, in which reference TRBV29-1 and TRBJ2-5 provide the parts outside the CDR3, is SAVISQKPSRDICQRGTSLTIQCQVDSQVTMMFWYRQQPGQSLTLIATANQGSEATYESGFVIDKFPISRPNLTFSTLTVSNMSPEDSSIYLCSTRRTWKETQYFGPGTRLLVL.

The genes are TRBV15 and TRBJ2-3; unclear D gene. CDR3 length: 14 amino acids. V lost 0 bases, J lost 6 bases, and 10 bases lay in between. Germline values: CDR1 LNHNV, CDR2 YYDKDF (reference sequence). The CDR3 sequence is CATSRDGNTDTQYF. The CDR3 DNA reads TGTGCCACCAGCAGAGATGGCAACACGGATACGCAGTATTTT.

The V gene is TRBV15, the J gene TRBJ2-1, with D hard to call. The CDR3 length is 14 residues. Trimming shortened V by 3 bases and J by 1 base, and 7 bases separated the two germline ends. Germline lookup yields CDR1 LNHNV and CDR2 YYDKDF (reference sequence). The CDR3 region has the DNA TGTGCCACCAGCAGGGAGTGGTCCTACAATGAGCAGTTCTTC. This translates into CATSREWSYNEQFF.

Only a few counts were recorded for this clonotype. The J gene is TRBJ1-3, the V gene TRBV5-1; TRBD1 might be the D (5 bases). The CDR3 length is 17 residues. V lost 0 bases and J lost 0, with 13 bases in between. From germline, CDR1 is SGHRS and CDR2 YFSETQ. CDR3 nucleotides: TGCGCCAGCAGCTTGGGGGGACCCATGGGCTCTGGAAACACCATATATTTT. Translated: CASSLGGPMGSGNTIYF.

The CDR3 DNA follows: TGCGCCAGCAGTGATTCGGCTTATAATTCACCCCTCCACTTT. Amino acid sequence: CASSDSAYNSPLHF. This chain links TRBV10-1 with TRBJ1-6; no clear D. Trimming left V 3 bases short and J 4 bases short, with 7 bases between. CDR1 is WNHNN, CDR2 SYGVQD, per germline (reference sequence). The CDR3 runs to 14 residues.

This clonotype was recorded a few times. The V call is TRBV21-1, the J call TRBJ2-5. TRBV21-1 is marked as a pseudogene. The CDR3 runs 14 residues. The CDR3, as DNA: TGTGCCAGCAGCAAGGGATTCTTATCAGAGACCCAGTACTTC. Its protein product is CASSKGFLSETQYF.

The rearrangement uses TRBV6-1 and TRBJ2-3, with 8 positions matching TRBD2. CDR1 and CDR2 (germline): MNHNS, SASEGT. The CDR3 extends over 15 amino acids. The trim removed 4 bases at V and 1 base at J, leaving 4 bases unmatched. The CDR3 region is CASSARLARTDTQYF. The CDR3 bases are TGTGCCAGCAGTGCAAGACTAGCGCGCACAGATACGCAGTATTTT.

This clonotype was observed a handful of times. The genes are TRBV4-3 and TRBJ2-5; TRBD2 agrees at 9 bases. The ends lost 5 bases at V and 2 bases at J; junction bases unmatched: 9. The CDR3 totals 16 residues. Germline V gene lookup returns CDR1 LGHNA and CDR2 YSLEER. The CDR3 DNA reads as TGCGCCAGCAGCAAGGTAGCGGGGGTGTTTCAAGAGACCCAGTACTTC. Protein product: CASSKVAGVFQETQYF.

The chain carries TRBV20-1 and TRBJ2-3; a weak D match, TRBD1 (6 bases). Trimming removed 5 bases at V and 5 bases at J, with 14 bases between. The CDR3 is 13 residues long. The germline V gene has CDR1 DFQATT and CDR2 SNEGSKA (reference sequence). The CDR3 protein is CSAVRTVRDTQYF. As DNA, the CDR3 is TGCAGTGCTGTCCGGACAGTAAGAGATACGCAGTATTTT.

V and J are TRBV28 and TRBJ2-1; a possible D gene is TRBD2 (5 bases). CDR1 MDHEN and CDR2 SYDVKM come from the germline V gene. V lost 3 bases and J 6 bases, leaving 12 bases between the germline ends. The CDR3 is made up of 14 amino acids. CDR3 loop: CASSFGLGGNEQFF. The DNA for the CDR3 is TGTGCCAGCAGTTTCGGCCTAGGAGGCAATGAGCAGTTCTTC.

The CDR3: CASSLDRGRRDTQYF. The DNA for the CDR3 is TGTGCCAGCAGTCTCGACAGGGGACGGCGCGATACGCAGTATTTT. V usage is TRBV5-6 and J usage is TRBJ2-3; TRBD1 matches 8 bases. The trim removed 5 bases at V and 6 bases at J, leaving 11 bases unmatched. This CDR3 spans 15 amino acids. Germline CDR1 and CDR2: SGHDT and YYEEEE.

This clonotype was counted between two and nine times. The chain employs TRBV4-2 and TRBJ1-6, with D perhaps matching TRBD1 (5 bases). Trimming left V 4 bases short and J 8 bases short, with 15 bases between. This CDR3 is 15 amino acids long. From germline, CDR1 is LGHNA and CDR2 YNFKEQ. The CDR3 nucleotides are TGTGCCAGCAGCCCCTGGGGGGTTAATCATTCACCCCTCCACTTT. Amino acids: CASSPWGVNHSPLHF.

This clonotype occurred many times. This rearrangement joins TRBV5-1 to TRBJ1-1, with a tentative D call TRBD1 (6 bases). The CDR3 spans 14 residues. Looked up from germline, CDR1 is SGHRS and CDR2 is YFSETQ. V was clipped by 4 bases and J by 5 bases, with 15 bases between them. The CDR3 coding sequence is TGCGCCAGCAGCCTACAGGGTAGGGGAACTGAAGCTTTCTTT. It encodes CASSLQGRGTEAFF. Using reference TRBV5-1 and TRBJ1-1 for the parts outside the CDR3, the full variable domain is KAGVTQTPRYLIKTRGQQVTLSCSPISGHRSVSWYQQTPGQGLQFLFEYFSETQRNKGNFPGRFSGRQFSNSRSEMNVSTLELGDSALYLCASSLQGRGTEAFFGQGTRLTVV.